These 8 T cell receptor beta chains share one sample of origin, sequenced in a study of cytomegalovirus exposure and HLA in healthy donors. PCR employed 60 Vbeta and 13 Jbeta primers. The table came from immunoSEQ multiplex PCR; TCRdb's copy has only in-frame clones and leaves some out. This table has about 130,000 clones, over 65% appearing once. Sequencing was done on a sample of PBMCs. The receptors here all came from a man younger than 35 in good health and CMV-seropositive.

The rearrangement uses TRBV9 and TRBJ1-2; TRBD1 might be the D (5 bases). The V gene's germline CDR1 is SGDLS and CDR2 YYNGEE. This CDR3 is built from 15 residues. V was trimmed by 0 bases and J by 3 bases, leaving 12 bases between them. CDR3 DNA sequence: TGTGCCAGCAGCGTAGATAACAGGAACGACTATGGCTACACCTTC. Protein sequence: CASSVDNRNDYGYTF.

The genes are TRBV5-1 and TRBJ2-2; the match to TRBD2 covers 14 bases. Looked up from germline, CDR1 is SGHRS and CDR2 is YFSETQ. V dropped 4 bases and J dropped 7; count of bases not matched to a gene: 6. The CDR3 has 16 residues. CDR3 region: CASSLGLAGEIGELFF. As DNA, the CDR3 is TGCGCCAGCAGCCTGGGACTAGCGGGAGAGATCGGGGAGCTGTTTTTT. Drawing the rest from reference TRBV5-1 and TRBJ2-2, the complete variable domain is KAGVTQTPRYLIKTRGQQVTLSCSPISGHRSVSWYQQTPGQGLQFLFEYFSETQRNKGNFPGRFSGRQFSNSRSEMNVSTLELGDSALYLCASSLGLAGEIGELFFGEGSRLTVL.

This clone was recorded a few times. V and J are TRBV5-6 and TRBJ1-5; D not resolved. The CDR3 length is 16 residues. Germline V lookup: CDR1 SGHDT, CDR2 YYEEEE. Trimming pared 4 bases from V and 0 bases from J, leaving 14 bases between. The CDR3: CASSQLSGASNQPQHF. Here the CDR3 DNA reads TGTGCCAGCAGCCAACTGTCGGGAGCTAGCAATCAGCCCCAGCATTTT.

This chain links TRBV6-6 with TRBJ2-5; weak D call: TRBD1 (6 bases). Germline lookup yields CDR1 MNHNY and CDR2 SVGAGI (reference sequence). Trimming cost V 7 bases and J 1 base, with 10 bases left between them. This CDR3 is 13 amino acids long. The CDR3 DNA sequence: TGTGCCAGCACCAGGGGCAGCCAAGAGACCCAGTACTTC. The encoded protein is CASTRGSQETQYF.

This chain connects TRBV5-4 to TRBJ2-7; TRBD2 matches 10 bases. V lost 4 bases to trimming and J lost 0 bases; unmatched junction nucleotides: 4. CDR3 length: 15 amino acids. The germline gives CDR1 SGHNT, CDR2 YYREEE (reference sequence). CDR3: CASSTTSGFSYEQYF. The CDR3 bases are TGTGCCAGCAGCACGACTAGCGGGTTCTCCTACGAGCAGTACTTC.

V gene TRBV30 combines with J gene TRBJ2-3; the D gene is possibly TRBD2 (5 bases). The V end lost 3 bases, the J end lost 4 bases, and 14 bases lay between the germline ends. Germline V gene sequence: CDR1 GTSNPN, CDR2 SVGIG (reference sequence). The CDR3 runs to 14 residues. The CDR3 nucleotides are TGTGCCTGGAGCGGGCGGTCGGGATCAGATACGCAGTATTTT. Its protein product is CAWSGRSGSDTQYF.

V is TRBV7-2 and J is TRBJ2-5, with D perhaps TRBD1 (5 bases). The length of the CDR3 is 11 residues. The V end lost 5 bases, the J end lost 9 bases, and 10 bases lay between the germline ends. The germline CDR1 and CDR2 sequences are SGHTA and FQGNSA. The CDR3 nucleotides read TGTGCCAGCAGCCAAGGGGCGGCCCAGTACTTC. Its translation: CASSQGAAQYF.

This chain connects TRBV4-1 to TRBJ1-1; no clear D. With 0 bases removed from V and 1 base from J, the gap between germline ends came to 9 bases. CDR3 size: 15 residues. Germline lookup yields CDR1 MGHRA and CDR2 YSYEKL. The CDR3 sequence: CASSQEALGNTEAFF. CDR3 DNA sequence: TGCGCCAGCAGCCAAGAAGCTCTCGGGAACACTGAAGCTTTCTTT.